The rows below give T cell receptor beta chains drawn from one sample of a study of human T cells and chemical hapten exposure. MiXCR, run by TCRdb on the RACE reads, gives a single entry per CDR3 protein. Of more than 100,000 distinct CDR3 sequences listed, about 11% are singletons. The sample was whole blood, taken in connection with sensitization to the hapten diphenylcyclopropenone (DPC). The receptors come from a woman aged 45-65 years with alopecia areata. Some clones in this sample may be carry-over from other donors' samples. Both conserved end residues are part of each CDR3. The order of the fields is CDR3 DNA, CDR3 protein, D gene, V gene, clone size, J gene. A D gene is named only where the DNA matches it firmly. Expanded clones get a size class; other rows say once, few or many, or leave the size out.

TGTGCCAGCAGTTACGTAGGGCGGCCATACAATGAGCAGTTCTTC | CASSYVGRPYNEQFF | . | TRBV6-2/TRBV6-3 | . | TRBJ2-1
TGTGCCATCACCCCTCTCCGGGACAGTGAAGCTTTCTTT | CAITPLRDSEAFF | TRBD1 | TRBV10-3 | . | TRBJ1-1
TGTGCCATCAGTGAGTCGGGGGCGGGGGAAGCTTTCTTT | CAISESGAGEAFF | . | TRBV10-3 | . | TRBJ1-1
TGTGCCAGCAGTTACTCAAGGCCGAGCTATGGCTACACCTTC | CASSYSRPSYGYTF | . | TRBV6-5 | . | TRBJ1-2
TGTGCCAGCAGCCAAGATCTTCCGGGGGTGCGCGAGCAGTACTTC | CASSQDLPGVREQYF | . | TRBV3-1 | . | TRBJ2-7
TGTGCCATCAGTGAGTCGAACAGTAACTACGAGCAGTACTTC | CAISESNSNYEQYF | . | TRBV10-3 | many | TRBJ2-7
TGCAGCGTTGAAGAACAACCTGGGGGCTACACCTTC | CSVEEQPGGYTF | . | TRBV29-1 | . | TRBJ1-2
TGTGCCAGCAACCGACAGGACTACAATGAGCAGTTCTTC | CASNRQDYNEQFF | . | TRBV6-6 | . | TRBJ2-1
TGTGCCAGCAGCGCGGGACTAGCGGGGGACAACTCTGGGGCCAACGTCCTGACTTTC | CASSAGLAGDNSGANVLTF | TRBD2 | TRBV9 | . | TRBJ2-6
TGTGCCAGCAGCCTCTCAGCCAATCAGCCCCAGCATTTT | CASSLSANQPQHF | . | TRBV3-1 | few | TRBJ1-5
TGTGCCAGCAGTTACCCAGCGGGAGGAGAGACCCAGTACTTC | CASSYPAGGETQYF | TRBD2 | TRBV6-2/TRBV6-3 | few | TRBJ2-5
TGCAGTGCTAGTTTTCAGTGGCGGGGCGCGAGAGCTTTCTTT | CSASFQWRGARAFF | . | TRBV20-1 | many | TRBJ1-1
TGTGCCAGCAGCCTTCGGGCGGGCTACGAGCAGTACTTC | CASSLRAGYEQYF | . | TRBV11-2 | few | TRBJ2-7
TGCAGTGCTACCTCCAGGGGAGGGAAGACCCAGTACTTC | CSATSRGGKTQYF | . | TRBV20-1 | few | TRBJ2-5
TGCAGTGCTAGAGATCAAAGAGACAGGGTCATGCATTTT | CSARDQRDRVMHF | TRBD1 | TRBV20-1 | . | TRBJ1-5
TGCGCCAGCAGCCAAATCAGGGGGCCAGACTATGGCTACACCTTC | CASSQIRGPDYGYTF | TRBD1 | TRBV4-1 | . | TRBJ1-2
TGTGCCAGCAGTTACGGGGGGGAAGAAACAGATACGCAGTATTTT | CASSYGGEETDTQYF | TRBD2 | TRBV6-2/TRBV6-3 | many | TRBJ2-3
TGTGCCAGCAGATTTAGCGACGGTGAGCAGTTCTTC | CASRFSDGEQFF | . | TRBV2 | few | TRBJ2-1
TGTGCCAGCAAGGGTTCGGTGAACACTGAAGCTTTCTTT | CASKGSVNTEAFF | . | TRBV12-3/TRBV12-4 | . | TRBJ1-1
TGTGCCAGCAGACCGCGGGAGGCAACTGAAGCTTTCTTT | CASRPREATEAFF | . | TRBV12-3/TRBV12-4 | few | TRBJ1-1
TGTGCCAGCAGCCCATCGACAGGCTTCACTGAAGCTTTCTTT | CASSPSTGFTEAFF | . | TRBV7-9 | . | TRBJ1-1
TGCAGCGTGGACAGGGGGCGAAATGAGCAGTTCTTC | CSVDRGRNEQFF | TRBD1 | TRBV29-1 | many | TRBJ2-1
TGCGCCAGCAGCCAAGATGAAGGGAGTCCTACTAATGAAAAACTGTTTTTT | CASSQDEGSPTNEKLFF | . | TRBV4-3 | few | TRBJ1-4
TGTGCCAGCAGTTCACGGACAGGGGGTAACACTGAAGCTTTCTTT | CASSSRTGGNTEAFF | TRBD1 | TRBV6-5 | . | TRBJ1-1
TGTGCCAGCAGCCCTAGCGGGAGGGCCCTGCAGTACTTC | CASSPSGRALQYF | TRBD2 | TRBV7-2 | . | TRBJ2-7
TGCGCCAGCAGAGCTGTAGGGCTATCTTCCGAGCAGTACTTC | CASRAVGLSSEQYF | . | TRBV5-1 | many | TRBJ2-7
TGCAGTGCTCCCTTGCGGGAGGGCCAAGAGACCCAGTACTTC | CSAPLREGQETQYF | TRBD2 | TRBV20-1 | . | TRBJ2-5
TGTGCCAGCAGTGGCGGACAGGGATGGGACAGCAATCAGCCCCAGCATTTT | CASSGGQGWDSNQPQHF | TRBD1 | TRBV6-1 | many | TRBJ1-5
TGCAGCGCTCCCGACGGGAACACTGAAGCTTTCTTT | CSAPDGNTEAFF | . | TRBV29-1 | . | TRBJ1-1
TGTGCCAGCAGTTACCGTCCAACGGCCGGAAACAGGAGTCACTCTGGAAACACCATATATTTT | CASSYRPTAGNRSHSGNTIYF | . | TRBV6-5 | many | TRBJ1-3
TGTGCCAGCAGCCCTCCAGACAGGGTATCAGGCTACACCTTC | CASSPPDRVSGYTF | TRBD1 | TRBV3-1 | few | TRBJ1-2
TGCGCCAGCAGCTTTGCGGGACAGAAGTCTGGGGCCAACGTCCTGACTTTC | CASSFAGQKSGANVLTF | . | TRBV5-1 | many | TRBJ2-6
TGCAGTGCTAGAGATAAGATTAACTATGGCTACACCTTC | CSARDKINYGYTF | . | TRBV20-1 | few | TRBJ1-2
TGTGCCAGCAGTTTATCGACAGGGCGAGGAAACACCATATATTTT | CASSLSTGRGNTIYF | TRBD1 | TRBV27 | . | TRBJ1-3
TGTGCCAGCAGTTACGTGGGAGAAGGAAACACCATATATTTT | CASSYVGEGNTIYF | . | TRBV2 | . | TRBJ1-3
TGCAGTGCTACCCTACTAAGGAGTGATACGCAGTATTTT | CSATLLRSDTQYF | . | TRBV20-1 | few | TRBJ2-3
TGCGCCAGCAGCCAAGATTGGACGGGAGGGATCTCTGAGCAGTTCTTC | CASSQDWTGGISEQFF | TRBD2 | TRBV4-3 | few | TRBJ2-1
TGTGCCAGTTCCGACCCAGCCAAAAACATTCAGTACTTC | CASSDPAKNIQYF | . | TRBV9 | . | TRBJ2-4
TGTGCCAGCAGCTTGGCTGACAGGGTCATAGCCTATGGCTACACCTTC | CASSLADRVIAYGYTF | TRBD1 | TRBV5-5 | . | TRBJ1-2
TGTGCCAGCAGTGATGAATGGGGGCCCTTCCGCAAGTACTTC | CASSDEWGPFRKYF | . | TRBV2 | few | TRBJ2-5
TGCGCCAGCAGCCCTCCGGGGGCTGAAAAACTGTTTTTT | CASSPPGAEKLFF | . | TRBV4-1 | . | TRBJ1-4
TGTGCCAGCACGACAGGGGTAAATCAGCCCCAGCATTTT | CASTTGVNQPQHF | TRBD1 | TRBV2 | . | TRBJ1-5
TGTGCCAGCAGTCCCGGGACAGGGCGCTCTGGGGCCAACGTCCTGACTTTC | CASSPGTGRSGANVLTF | TRBD1 | TRBV28 | few | TRBJ2-6
TGTGCCAGCAGCTTGGCGCTTAATGAAAAACTGTTTTTT | CASSLALNEKLFF | . | TRBV7-7 | . | TRBJ1-4
TGCAGTGCTAGAGCCGCAGGACAGAGCTCCTACGAGCAGTACTTC | CSARAAGQSSYEQYF | . | TRBV20-1 | . | TRBJ2-7
TGTGCCAGCACATTGGGCGGCTATGGCTACACCTTC | CASTLGGYGYTF | . | TRBV7-9 | many | TRBJ1-2
TGTGCCAGCAGTGGCAGGGGGTCTGGAAACACCATATATTTT | CASSGRGSGNTIYF | TRBD1 | TRBV6-1 | . | TRBJ1-3
TGTGCCAGCAGCCCGGGACAGGGCCAAACCCTTAATGGCTTC | CASSPGQGQTLNGF | TRBD1 | TRBV7-2 | few | TRBJ2-7
TGTGCCAGCAGCTTAGAGGGGGTTAGCAATCAGCCCCAGCATTTT | CASSLEGVSNQPQHF | . | TRBV7-9 | many | TRBJ1-5
TGTGCCAGCAGCCACGCAGCGGGAGGGCCCAATGAGCAGTTCTTC | CASSHAAGGPNEQFF | TRBD2 | TRBV4-2 | few | TRBJ2-1
TGTGCCAGCAGCCGCCCAGGATATGGCTACACCTTC | CASSRPGYGYTF | . | TRBV2 | . | TRBJ1-2
TGTGCCATCAGTGTACGGCCGGGACAGGGGGCAGATACGCAGTATTTT | CAISVRPGQGADTQYF | TRBD1 | TRBV10-3 | . | TRBJ2-3